This TCR beta chain comes out of a study of regulatory T cells in long-lasting Graves disease. Overall study results and limits: New patients shared some 970 public clonotypes, fewer than the approximately 2,500 shared by persistent patients.

The time point: newly diagnosed GD, antithyroid drugs for less than 3 months. Extracted RNA from PBMCs served as the source of the TCR library. This clonotype has at least ten counts. Its antigen is currently unknown. Sequencing libraries for TCR beta were prepared with iRepertoire HTBI primers and Arm-PCR of CDR3 regions. TCRdb processed the multiplex PCR reads anew with MiXCR; each CDR3 protein has one entry. The sample has 450,000 to 600,000 distinct CDR3 sequences, approximately 12% seen once; the top ten hold 8.5% to 10%. The germline V and J ends were trimmed by 1 base and 4 bases, with 13 bases remaining between them. The CDR3 extends over 15 amino acids. Germline CDR1 reads SQVTM; CDR2 reads ANQGSEA. These data were likewise used in another study, on T cells in Graves' hyperthyroidism and ophthalmopathy. From that study: Hyperthyroidism in the patients, aged 18 to 65, was newly diagnosed and under 2 months in duration. A set of HTBI primers served as the primers for a first-round RT-PCR of the TCR CDR3. Ophthalmopathy was model-predicted a median 6.5 months pre-onset.

This sequence was found in a man in his thirties or forties with Graves disease. This sample comprised peripheral blood mononuclear cells (PBMCs), obtained at new diagnosis, from a patient treated with antithyroid drugs. This sequence joins TRBV29-1 and TRBJ2-2, with a possible D match to TRBD1 (5 bases). The CDR3 is CSVEAQGSGTGELFF. The CDR3 DNA follows: TGCAGCGTTGAAGCCCAGGGCTCGGGCACCGGGGAGCTGTTTTTT.